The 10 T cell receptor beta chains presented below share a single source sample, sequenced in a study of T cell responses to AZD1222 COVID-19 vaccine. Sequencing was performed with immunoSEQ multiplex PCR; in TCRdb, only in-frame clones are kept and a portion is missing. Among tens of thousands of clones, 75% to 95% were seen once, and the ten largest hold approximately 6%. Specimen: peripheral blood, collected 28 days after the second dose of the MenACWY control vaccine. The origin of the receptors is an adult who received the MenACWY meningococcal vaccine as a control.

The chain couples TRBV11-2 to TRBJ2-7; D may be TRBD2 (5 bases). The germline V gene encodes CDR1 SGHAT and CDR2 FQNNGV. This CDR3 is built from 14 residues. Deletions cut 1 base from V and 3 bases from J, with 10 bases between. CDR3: CASSLGHGSYEQYF. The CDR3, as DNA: TGTGCCAGCAGCTTAGGTCATGGGAGCTACGAGCAGTACTTC.

This CDR3 is CASSLAGGMGSPLHF. In DNA form, the CDR3 reads TGTGCCAGCAGCTTAGCAGGGGGGATGGGTTCACCCCTCCACTTT. The chain employs TRBV7-2 and TRBJ1-6, with a tentative D call TRBD1 (6 bases). Germline-derived CDR1 and CDR2 are SGHTA and FQGNSA. The CDR3 has 15 amino acids. V was shortened by 0 bases and J by 9 bases, with 12 bases between the two germline ends.

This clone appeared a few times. The CDR3 here is CASSLFRDRAPEKLFF. The CDR3 region has the DNA TGTGCCAGCAGTTTATTCCGGGACAGGGCCCCCGAAAAACTGTTTTTT. This chain links TRBV28 with TRBJ1-4; the match to TRBD1 covers 9 bases. This CDR3 is built from 16 residues. The germline gives CDR1 MDHEN, CDR2 SYDVKM. With 1 base clipped from V and 8 bases from J, the junction kept 8 bases outside the gene matches.

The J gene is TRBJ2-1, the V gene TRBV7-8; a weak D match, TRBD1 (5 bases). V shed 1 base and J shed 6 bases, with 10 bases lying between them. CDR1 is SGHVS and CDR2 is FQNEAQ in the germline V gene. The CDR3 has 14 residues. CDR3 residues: CASSLVDRANEQFF. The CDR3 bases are TGTGCCAGCAGCTTAGTAGACAGAGCCAATGAGCAGTTCTTC.

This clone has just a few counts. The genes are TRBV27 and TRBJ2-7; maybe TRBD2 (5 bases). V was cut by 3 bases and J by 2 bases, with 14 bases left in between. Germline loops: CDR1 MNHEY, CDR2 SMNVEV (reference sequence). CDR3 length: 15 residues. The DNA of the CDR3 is TGTGCCAGCAGTTTTCAGGACGGGGTCACCTACGAGCAGTACTTC. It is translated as CASSFQDGVTYEQYF.

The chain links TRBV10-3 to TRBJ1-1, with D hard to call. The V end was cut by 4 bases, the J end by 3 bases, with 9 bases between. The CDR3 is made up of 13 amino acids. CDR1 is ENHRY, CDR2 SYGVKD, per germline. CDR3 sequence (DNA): TGTGCCATCAGTGGAGTAGAGGACACTGAAGCTTTCTTT. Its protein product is CAISGVEDTEAFF.

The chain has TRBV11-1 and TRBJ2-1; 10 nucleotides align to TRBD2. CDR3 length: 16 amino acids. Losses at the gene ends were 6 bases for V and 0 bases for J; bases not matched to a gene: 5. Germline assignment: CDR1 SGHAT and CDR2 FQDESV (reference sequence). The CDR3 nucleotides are TGTGCCAGCAGAACCGGACTAGCGGCCTCCTACAATGAGCAGTTCTTC. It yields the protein CASRTGLAASYNEQFF.

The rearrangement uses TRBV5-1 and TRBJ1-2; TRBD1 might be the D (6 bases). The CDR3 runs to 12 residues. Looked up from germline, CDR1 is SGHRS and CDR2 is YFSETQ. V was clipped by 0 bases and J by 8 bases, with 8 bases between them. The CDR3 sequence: CASSLDRVGYTF. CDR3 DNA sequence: TGCGCCAGCAGCTTGGACAGGGTAGGCTACACCTTC.

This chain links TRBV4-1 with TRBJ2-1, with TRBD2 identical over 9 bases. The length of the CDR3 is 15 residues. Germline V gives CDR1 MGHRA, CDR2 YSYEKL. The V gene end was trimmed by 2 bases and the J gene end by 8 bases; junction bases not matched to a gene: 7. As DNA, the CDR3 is TGCGCCAGCAGCCAAATAGTAGCGGGAGAGCATGAGCAGTTCTTC. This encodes CASSQIVAGEHEQFF.

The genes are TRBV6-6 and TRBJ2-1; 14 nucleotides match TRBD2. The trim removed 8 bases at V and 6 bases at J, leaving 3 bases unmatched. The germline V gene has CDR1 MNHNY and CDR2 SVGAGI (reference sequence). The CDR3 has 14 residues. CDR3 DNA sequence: TGTGCCAGCCGGGGACTAGCGGGAGCCAATGAGCAGTTCTTC. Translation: CASRGLAGANEQFF.